This TCR beta chain appears in the sequencing data of a study of T cell responses to AZD1222 COVID-19 vaccine. Broader study findings: Reports say nearly half of spike-specific TCRs go after unmutated variant regions.

CDR1 SGHVS and CDR2 FNYEAQ come from the germline V gene. The CDR3 is made up of 15 amino acids. V was shortened by 5 bases and J by 9 bases, with 20 bases between the two germline ends. On this clone itself: Its antigen is currently unknown.

The protocol was immunoSEQ multiplex PCR, while the TCRdb copy is restricted to in-frame clones and leaves out a portion. The repertoire has roughly 120,000 clones, roughly 91% of them found once; the top ten carry around 4.5%. This sequence originates from an adult in good health. V is TRBV7-6 and J is TRBJ2-1; D is perhaps TRBD1 (6 bases). The sample consisted of peripheral blood, taken on day 0 of AZD1222 vaccination. In DNA form, the CDR3 reads TGTGCCAGCAGCCTGGGTGGGGGCCCGGGGAGTGAGCAGTTCTTC. Translation: CASSLGGGPGSEQFF. Based on the CDR3 plus reference TRBV7-6 and TRBJ2-1, the full variable domain is GAGVSQSPRYKVTKRGQDVALRCDPISGHVSLYWYRQALGQGPEFLTYFNYEAQQDKSGLPNDRFSAERPEGSISTLTIQRTEQRDSAMYRCASSLGGGPGSEQFFGPGTRLTVL.